This entry lists 16 T cell receptor beta chains sequenced from one sample in a study of cytomegalovirus exposure and HLA in healthy donors. Vbeta (60) and Jbeta (13) primers were used in the PCR. Produced via immunoSEQ multiplex PCR; TCRdb's table is partial and in-frame only. The data contain approximately 150,000 clones, nearly 80% of them singletons. Sequenced sample: PBMCs. The receptors derive from a man younger than 30 in good health and CMV-seropositive.

This clone was counted a single time. This chain connects TRBV5-1 to TRBJ2-1; tentatively, D is TRBD1 (5 bases). Trimming shortened V by 0 bases and J by 2 bases, and 12 bases separated the two germline ends. CDR1 and CDR2 (germline): SGHRS, YFSETQ. This CDR3 is 16 amino acids long. The CDR3 is CASSLAGRSAYNEQFF. CDR3 coding DNA: TGCGCCAGCAGCTTGGCAGGGCGCAGCGCCTACAATGAGCAGTTCTTC.

This clone was recorded only once. V usage is TRBV5-1 and J usage is TRBJ2-2; D might be TRBD2 (5 bases). Germline loops: CDR1 SGHRS, CDR2 YFSETQ. The V and J ends lost 4 bases and 7 bases respectively, with 20 bases between them. The CDR3 is 16 amino acids. The CDR3 DNA follows: TGCGCCAGCAGCCCGACCCTTACTAGGTGGGGCGGGGAGCTGTTTTTT. Protein: CASSPTLTRWGGELFF. Combining the CDR3 with reference TRBV5-1 and TRBJ2-2 gives the whole variable domain KAGVTQTPRYLIKTRGQQVTLSCSPISGHRSVSWYQQTPGQGLQFLFEYFSETQRNKGNFPGRFSGRQFSNSRSEMNVSTLELGDSALYLCASSPTLTRWGGELFFGEGSRLTVL.

V and J are TRBV13 and TRBJ2-3; D unclear. CDR1 PRHDT and CDR2 FYEKMQ come from the germline V gene (reference sequence). Deletions cut 4 bases from V and 0 bases from J, with 14 bases between. CDR3 length: 16 residues. The CDR3 sequence is CASSYKIQTSTDTQYF. Written as DNA, the CDR3 is TGTGCCAGCAGCTACAAGATTCAGACTAGCACAGATACGCAGTATTTT.

This chain links TRBV30 with TRBJ2-5, with a weak D call TRBD1 (7 bases). CDR1 is GTSNPN and CDR2 is SVGIG in the germline V gene (reference sequence). This CDR3 contains 14 residues. V dropped 4 bases and J dropped 5 bases, with 17 bases sitting between them. CDR3 in DNA: TGTGCCTGGATCAGGGGGGCCCCTCCCGAGACCCAGTACTTC. Amino acids: CAWIRGAPPETQYF.

The chain combines TRBV10-1 with TRBJ2-1, with TRBD2 as a possible D gene (7 bases). The germline V gene encodes CDR1 WNHNN and CDR2 SYGVQD (reference sequence). Trimming shortened V by 2 bases and J by 8 bases, and 10 bases separated the two germline ends. The CDR3 runs to 13 residues. The CDR3 DNA sequence: TGCGCCAGCAGTGAGGGGGGGGGCGATGAGCAGTTCTTC. This sequence encodes CASSEGGGDEQFF.

The chain is built from TRBV6-1 and TRBJ1-6, with TRBD1 matching over 9 bases. Germline CDR1 MNHNS, CDR2 SASEGT. V was clipped by 3 bases and J by 12 bases; unmatched bases: 9. CDR3 length: 15 residues. The CDR3 loop reads CASSEAGTGSLPLHF. CDR3 nucleotide sequence: TGTGCCAGCAGTGAGGCCGGGACAGGGAGTTTACCCCTCCACTTT.

This clone showed up just a few times. CDR3 nucleotide sequence: TGCGCCAGCAGCTTGAAAGCTTATAATTCACCCCTCCACTTT. It specifies CASSLKAYNSPLHF. The V call is TRBV5-1, the J call TRBJ1-6; D is unresolved. Per the germline V gene, CDR1 is SGHRS and CDR2 is YFSETQ. The CDR3 is made up of 14 amino acids. Deletions cut 1 base from V and 4 bases from J, with 6 bases between.

The chain uses TRBV19 and TRBJ1-5; D call uncertain. Trimming stripped 0 bases from V and 6 bases from J, with 15 bases between. Looked up from germline, CDR1 is LNHDA and CDR2 is SQIVND (reference sequence). This CDR3 is built from 16 residues. This CDR3 reads CASSIDLPGIGQPQHF. In DNA, the CDR3 is TGTGCCAGTAGTATAGATCTCCCGGGTATCGGTCAGCCCCAGCATTTT.

This clone has more than one count but fewer than ten. CDR3 nucleotides: TGTGCCAGCAGCCGAGGGATCACCGGGGAGCTGTTTTTT. Amino acids: CASSRGITGELFF. The chain has TRBV7-3 and TRBJ2-2; a possible D gene is TRBD2 (5 bases). The V end lost 5 bases, the J end lost 4 bases, and 8 bases lay between the germline ends. This CDR3 is built from 13 residues. Germline assignment: CDR1 SGHTA and CDR2 FQGTGA.

The V call is TRBV11-3, the J call TRBJ2-1, with D possibly matching TRBD1 (7 bases). The CDR3 loop spans 16 amino acids. V shed 3 bases and J shed 2 bases, with 14 bases lying between them. Germline V gene sequence: CDR1 SGHNT, CDR2 YENEEA. The CDR3 spells CASSFYGGTAYNEQFF. The CDR3 DNA follows: TGTGCCAGCAGCTTTTACGGCGGGACAGCCTACAATGAGCAGTTCTTC.

The chain's CDR3 is CASRQGVDTEAFF. The DNA of the CDR3 is TGCGCCAGCAGACAGGGGGTGGACACTGAAGCTTTCTTT. The V call is TRBV5-1, the J call TRBJ1-1; 8 positions match TRBD1. Germline CDR1 and CDR2: SGHRS and YFSETQ. V lost 5 bases to trimming and J lost 3 bases; unmatched junction nucleotides: 3. CDR3 length: 13 residues.

This CDR3 reads CASSFITSGSYTGELFF. As DNA, the CDR3 is TGTGCCAGCAGCTTTATTACTAGCGGGTCTTACACCGGGGAGCTGTTTTTT. The chain is built from TRBV11-3 and TRBJ2-2; TRBD2 agrees at 9 bases. This CDR3 has 17 residues. Germline lookup yields CDR1 SGHNT and CDR2 YENEEA. Trimming removed 3 bases from V and 3 bases from J; junction bases left unmatched: 8.

The chain employs TRBV5-6 and TRBJ1-2; no firm D call. V lost 5 bases to trimming and J lost 2 bases, with 10 bases between them. The CDR3 is made up of 13 amino acids. Germline assignment: CDR1 SGHDT and CDR2 YYEEEE. CDR3 coding DNA: TGTGCCAGCAGACACGGGATAAACTATGGCTACACCTTC. This codes for CASRHGINYGYTF.

This clone has more than one count but fewer than ten. The rearrangement joins TRBV9 to TRBJ1-1; 7 nucleotides agree with TRBD1. J lost 3 bases, V lost 0 bases, and 5 bases had no gene match. CDR1 is SGDLS and CDR2 is YYNGEE in the germline V gene. The CDR3 runs 15 residues. The CDR3 protein is CASSVATGVDTEAFF. Here the CDR3 DNA reads TGTGCCAGCAGCGTAGCTACAGGGGTCGACACTGAAGCTTTCTTT. Full variable domain (remainder filled in from reference TRBV9 and TRBJ1-1): DSGVTQTPKHLITATGQRVTLRCSPRSGDLSVYWYQQSLDQGLQFLIQYYNGEERAKGNILERFSAQQFPDLHSELNLSSLELGDSALYFCASSVATGVDTEAFFGQGTRLTVV.

The genes are TRBV6-1 and TRBJ2-7, with TRBD2 matching over 7 bases. Unmatched junction bases numbered 6, after V lost 8 bases and J lost 2 bases. Germline V lookup: CDR1 MNHNS, CDR2 SASEGT. The CDR3 consists of 13 residues. Written as DNA, the CDR3 is TGTGCCAGCGTGCAGCTAGCGGCCTACGAGCAGTACTTC. Translation gives CASVQLAAYEQYF.

V and J are TRBV10-1 and TRBJ1-1, with D possibly TRBD1 on 6 matching bases. Germline V gene sequence: CDR1 WNHNN, CDR2 SYGVQD (reference sequence). CDR3 length: 13 amino acids. Trimming took 4 bases from V and 0 from J, leaving 6 bases between them. The CDR3 nucleotides read TGCGCCAGCAGTGGACAGGTGAACACTGAAGCTTTCTTT. Translated, it gives CASSGQVNTEAFF.